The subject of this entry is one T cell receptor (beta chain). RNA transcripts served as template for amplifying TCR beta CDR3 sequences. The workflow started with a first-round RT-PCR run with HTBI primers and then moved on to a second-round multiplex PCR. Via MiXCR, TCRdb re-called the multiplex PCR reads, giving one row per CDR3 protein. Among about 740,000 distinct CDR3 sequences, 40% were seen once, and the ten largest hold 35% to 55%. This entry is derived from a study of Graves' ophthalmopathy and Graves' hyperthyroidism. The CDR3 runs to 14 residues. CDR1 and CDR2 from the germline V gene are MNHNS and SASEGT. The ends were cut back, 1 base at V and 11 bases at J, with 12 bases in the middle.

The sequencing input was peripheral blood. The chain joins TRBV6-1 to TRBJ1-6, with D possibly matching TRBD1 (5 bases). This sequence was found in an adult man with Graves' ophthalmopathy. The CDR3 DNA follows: TGTGCCAGCAGTGAAGATCGGGGCGGGACACCCCTCCACTTT. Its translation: CASSEDRGGTPLHF.